This is a list of T cell receptor beta chains from one sample in a study of beta chain features in type 1 diabetes. Assay used: immunoSEQ multiplex PCR; TCRdb lists only in-frame clones, some missing. The table records roughly 160,000 clones, about 8% of them present only once. Sequenced material: central memory CD4+ T cells from blood. All receptors come from a woman aged 40 to 50 with type 1 diabetes. The CDR3 runs from the conserved cysteine through the conserved F or W. Fields, in order: CDR3 protein, CDR3 DNA, clone size, D gene, J gene, V gene. D genes are given only for firm matches. Not all rows give a size; the values are once, few, many and, for expanded clones, a class.

CASSLGSLGQGRGQPQHF,TGTGCCAGCAGCTTAGGGAGCCTCGGACAGGGGAGAGGTCAGCCCCAGCATTTT,many,TRBD1,TRBJ1-5,TRBV7-9
CASSGQGAGANVLTF,TGTGCCAGCAGTGGACAGGGGGCTGGGGCCAACGTCCTGACTTTC,.,TRBD1,TRBJ2-6,TRBV6-4
CASSPAGGTKETQYF,TGTGCCAGCTCACCAGCCGGGGGGACGAAAGAGACCCAGTACTTC,.,TRBD2,TRBJ2-5,TRBV18
CASSPRTSGRSNEQFF,TGTGCCAGCAGCCCTCGGACTAGCGGGAGGAGCAATGAGCAGTTCTTC,.,TRBD2,TRBJ2-1,TRBV9
CASSKGGSQTQETQYF,TGCGCCAGCAGCAAAGGGGGTTCGCAGACCCAAGAGACCCAGTACTTC,many,.,TRBJ2-5,TRBV5-1
CASSPTGQTDTGELFF,TGTGCCAGCAGCCCGACGGGACAGACAGATACCGGGGAGCTGTTTTTT,.,TRBD1,TRBJ2-2,TRBV7-2
CSVTGGGMNTEAFF,TGCAGCGTTACAGGGGGCGGAATGAACACTGAAGCTTTCTTT,few,TRBD1,TRBJ1-1,TRBV29-1
CASSPTSGTGYNEQFF,TGTGCCAGCAGCCCCACCTCCGGGACAGGATACAATGAGCAGTTCTTC,.,TRBD1,TRBJ2-1,TRBV7-2
CASTADRAYGYTF,TGTGCCAGCACCGCCGACAGGGCCTATGGCTACACCTTC,few,TRBD1,TRBJ1-2,TRBV27
CASSQDRTSSYEQYF,TGCGCCAGCAGCCAAGATAGGACAAGCTCCTACGAGCAGTACTTC,.,.,TRBJ2-7,TRBV4-3
CASSLMDTENTEAFF,TGCGCCAGCAGCTTAATGGACACCGAGAACACTGAAGCTTTCTTT,many,.,TRBJ1-1,TRBV5-1
CASRGTGTYEQYF,TGTGCCAGTAGGGGAACCGGGACCTACGAGCAGTACTTC,few,.,TRBJ2-7,TRBV19
CASSPEGNYGYTF,TGCGCCAGCAGCCCTGAGGGAAACTATGGCTACACCTTC,few,.,TRBJ1-2,TRBV4-3
CASNRLGADEKLFF,TGTGCCAGCAACCGGCTGGGGGCCGATGAAAAACTGTTTTTT,few,.,TRBJ1-4,TRBV11-2
CASSLDRAYEQYF,TGTGCCAGCTCACTGGACAGGGCCTACGAGCAGTACTTC,.,TRBD1,TRBJ2-7,TRBV18
CASSSPKTGLDSEQYF,TGTGCCAGCAGCTCCCCAAAGACAGGCCTTGATAGCGAGCAGTACTTC,once,.,TRBJ2-7,TRBV5-4
CASSPTGETEAFF,TGTGCCAGCAGCCCAACAGGGGAAACTGAAGCTTTCTTT,.,TRBD1,TRBJ1-1,TRBV7-3
CASRGRVNEKLFF,TGTGCCAGTCGGGGAAGGGTTAATGAAAAACTGTTTTTT,few,.,TRBJ1-4,TRBV6-5
CASSNSDRGLGNTIYF,TGTGCCAGCAGCAACTCTGACAGGGGTCTCGGAAACACCATATATTTT,.,TRBD1,TRBJ1-3,TRBV7-8
CASTRLAGGAYNEQFF,TGTGCCAGCACCAGACTCGCGGGAGGTGCCTACAATGAGCAGTTCTTC,few,TRBD2,TRBJ2-1,TRBV7-2
CASSYSFREKLFF,TGTGCCAGCAGTTACTCGTTTCGTGAAAAACTGTTTTTT,once,.,TRBJ1-4,TRBV6-6